The rows below give T cell receptor beta chains drawn from one sample of a study of Graves' ophthalmopathy and Graves' hyperthyroidism. TCRdb recomputed calls from the multiplex PCR reads with MiXCR, one row per CDR3 protein. The data contain about 1.2 million distinct CDR3 sequences, approximately 35% of them seen just once; the ten biggest clones take up around 10%. Sequenced: peripheral blood or thyroid tissue (not recorded which). The receptors were gathered from an adult man with Graves' hyperthyroidism. Each CDR3 is given with its conserved first and last residue. A D gene is named only where the DNA matches it firmly. The size field is filled for only some rows; it gives once, few, many or a size class.

v_call,d_call,j_call,clone_size,cdr3_nt,cdr3_aa
TRBV7-8,NA,TRBJ2-7,NA,TGTGCCAGCAGCTTACCGGCCGGGAGTTACGAGCAGTACTTC,CASSLPAGSYEQYF
TRBV20-1,NA,TRBJ2-5,many,TGCAGTGCAGACGGGACGACGCAAGAGACCCAGTACTTC,CSADGTTQETQYF
TRBV6-2/TRBV6-3,NA,TRBJ2-2,once,TGTGCCAGCAGCCCAGCGAACACCGAGGAGCTGTTTTTT,CASSPANTEELFF
TRBV20-1,NA,TRBJ1-6,few,TGCAGTGCGTGGGACGCGGTCCTTCTGGGGTCACCCCTCCACTTT,CSAWDAVLLGSPLHF
TRBV12-3/TRBV12-4,NA,TRBJ2-3,once,TGTGCCAGCAGTTTTCAGCCCGACACAGATACGCAGTATTTT,CASSFQPDTDTQYF
TRBV9,NA,TRBJ2-5,NA,TGTGCCAGCAGCGTAGACGATAGGGTGGAGCAAGAGACCCAGTACTTC,CASSVDDRVEQETQYF
TRBV12-3/TRBV12-4,TRBD2,TRBJ2-2,NA,TGTGCCAGCAGTGTAGCGGGAGGGAGCGGGGAGCTGTTTTTT,CASSVAGGSGELFF
TRBV20-1,NA,TRBJ1-6,NA,TGCAGTGCTAGGGTAGGGGGTATACATAATTCACCCCTCCACTTT,CSARVGGIHNSPLHF
TRBV10-3,NA,TRBJ1-6,NA,TGTGCCATCAGTTTCCAGGAGGGTAATTCACTCCTCCACTTT,CAISFQEGNSLLHF
TRBV6-6,TRBD2,TRBJ2-5,many,TGTGCCAGCCTACTAGCGGGGGGGTTCGAGACCCAGTACTTC,CASLLAGGFETQYF
TRBV20-1,NA,TRBJ1-3,few,TGCAGTGCTTCAGGCGCGGGAGGAGGAAACACCATATATTTT,CSASGAGGGNTIYF
TRBV6-2/TRBV6-3,NA,TRBJ1-5,NA,TGTGCCAGCAGAGACGTGGAAAATCAGCCCCAGCATTTT,CASRDVENQPQHF
TRBV7-9,NA,TRBJ2-5,NA,TGTGCCAGCAGCTTAAGTAGCCTAGCCGAGACCCAGTACTTC,CASSLSSLAETQYF
TRBV10-3,NA,TRBJ1-1,NA,TGTGCCACCTCTCCGGGCCAGATGAACACTGAAGCTTTCTTT,CATSPGQMNTEAFF
TRBV10-2,NA,TRBJ2-7,many,TGCGCCAGTAGCTTTAGGGGGGAAACCTACGAGCAGTACTTC,CASSFRGETYEQYF
TRBV20-1,NA,TRBJ1-1,few,TGCAGTGCTATGACCGTGAACACTGAAGCTTTCTTT,CSAMTVNTEAFF
TRBV10-3,NA,TRBJ2-7,many,TGTGCCATCAGATCAGGGTTTGGTCCCTACGAGCAGTACTTC,CAIRSGFGPYEQYF
TRBV7-9,TRBD1,TRBJ1-2,many,TGTGCCAGCAGCCCCCCAGCAGGGGGAGGAGGCTACACCTTC,CASSPPAGGGGYTF
TRBV11-2,NA,TRBJ1-5,NA,TGTGCCAGCAGTTTTTGGGACACCATACTACAGCCCCAGCATTTT,CASSFWDTILQPQHF
TRBV20-1,NA,TRBJ1-4,many,TGCAGTGCTAGAGATCCGCTTGGGTGGGGGGACGAAAAACTGTTTTTT,CSARDPLGWGDEKLFF
TRBV29-1,NA,TRBJ1-1,once,TGCAGCGTTGAAGATCGGGGGGTGAGGACTGAAGCTTTCTTT,CSVEDRGVRTEAFF
TRBV9,NA,TRBJ1-5,many,TGTGCCAGCAGCGTAGGGGGGGGTGGCAATCAGCCCCAGCATTTT,CASSVGGGGNQPQHF
TRBV20-1,TRBD1,TRBJ1-6,NA,TGCAGTTACGAACAGGGGCTCGGAAATTCACCCCTCCACTTT,CSYEQGLGNSPLHF
TRBV5-4,NA,TRBJ2-5,many,TGTGCCAGCAGCTCGTTACAGGGAGATGAGACCCAGTACTTC,CASSSLQGDETQYF
TRBV5-1,TRBD1,TRBJ1-2,few,TGCGCCAGCACCCGGACAGGAAAAGGTGGCTACACCTTC,CASTRTGKGGYTF
TRBV29-1,TRBD1,TRBJ2-7,NA,TGCAGCCTGGGGGGACAGGGACTAACCTACGAGCAGTACTTC,CSLGGQGLTYEQYF
TRBV20-1,TRBD1,TRBJ1-2,few,TGCAGTGCTACCGGACAGGTTAACTATGGCTACACCTTC,CSATGQVNYGYTF
TRBV7-9,TRBD2,TRBJ2-1,NA,TGTGCCAGCAGCTTGAATAGGGGGTCCGGGGGGGATGAGCAGTTCTTC,CASSLNRGSGGDEQFF
TRBV7-9,NA,TRBJ1-4,many,TGTGCCAGCAGCTTAGGAGGGTCAAATAATGAAAAACTGTTTTTT,CASSLGGSNNEKLFF
TRBV7-9,NA,TRBJ1-5,many,TGTGCCAGCAGCGGGAGCAGCAATAATCAGCCCCAGCATTTT,CASSGSSNNQPQHF
TRBV10-3,TRBD1,TRBJ1-3,NA,TGTGCCAGCCAAACACAGGGGTCCTCTGGAAACACCATATATTTT,CASQTQGSSGNTIYF
TRBV7-8,NA,TRBJ1-4,few,TGTGCCAGCAGCTTAGAACAGCGGATGTTGAGTGAAAAACTGTTTTTT,CASSLEQRMLSEKLFF
TRBV29-1,NA,TRBJ2-5,many,TGCAGCGTTTTCGTGGAGCCTCCCCAAGAGACCCAGTACTTC,CSVFVEPPQETQYF
TRBV14,NA,TRBJ2-7,many,TGTGCCAGCAGCCAAGTTAGCCAGGCGAACGAGCAGTACTTC,CASSQVSQANEQYF
TRBV10-3,NA,TRBJ2-7,NA,TGTGCCATCAGTGATCCAGGACTGGAGAATTCAAGCGAGGAGTACTTC,CAISDPGLENSSEEYF
TRBV29-1,NA,TRBJ1-4,NA,TGCAGCGTTGTCAACACCGCGACAGCAACTAATGAAAAACTGTTTTTT,CSVVNTATATNEKLFF
TRBV5-1,NA,TRBJ1-1,NA,TGCGCCAGCAGCCCACAGAGCTCTGGAAACACTGAAGCTTTCTTT,CASSPQSSGNTEAFF
TRBV9,NA,TRBJ1-1,few,TGTGCCAGCAGCAGACCCCCTGAAGCTTTCTTT,CASSRPPEAFF
TRBV20-1,TRBD1,TRBJ1-1,few,TGCAGTGCTAGTCTTCAGGGGGCAGATGAAGCTTTCTTT,CSASLQGADEAFF
TRBV10-3,TRBD1,TRBJ2-7,NA,TGTGCCATCACTATGGACAGGGAGAGCTACGAGCAGTGCTTC,CAITMDRESYEQCF
TRBV4-1,NA,TRBJ1-3,NA,TGCGCCAGCAGCCAAGATCGGCGGAACACCATATATTTT,CASSQDRRNTIYF
TRBV2,NA,TRBJ1-1,few,TGTGCCAGTACCCAAGCACGGCACACTGAAGCTTTCTTT,CASTQARHTEAFF
TRBV2,NA,TRBJ2-7,many,TGTGCCAGCAGTCCGGAGGGACAGCGCAGCTCCTACGAGCAGTACTTC,CASSPEGQRSSYEQYF
TRBV25-1,NA,TRBJ1-6,NA,TGTGTCAGCAGTTTGGGACAATATAATTCACCCCTCCACTTT,CVSSLGQYNSPLHF
TRBV6-5,NA,TRBJ1-1,NA,TGTGCCAGCAGTCCCAGGGACGGCACTGAAGCTTTCTTT,CASSPRDGTEAFF
TRBV2,TRBD1,TRBJ1-6,many,TGTGCCAGCAGTCCCCACTGGGGACAGGCTAAAAATTCACCCCTCCACTTT,CASSPHWGQAKNSPLHF
TRBV7-7,NA,TRBJ2-7,many,TGTGCCAGCAGCTTAAGAAGGGGGTACGAGCAGTACTTC,CASSLRRGYEQYF
TRBV10-3,NA,TRBJ2-7,NA,TGTGCCAGCGATGGGGGGAAGGACGAGCAGTACTTC,CASDGGKDEQYF
TRBV7-9,NA,TRBJ1-3,NA,TGTGCCGGCTGGGGCAGCGCTAACTATGGCTACACCATATATTTT,CAGWGSANYGYTIYF
TRBV4-2,TRBD2,TRBJ2-7,NA,TGTGCCAGCAGCCAGGTTCTAGCGGAAGACTACGAGCAGTACTTC,CASSQVLAEDYEQYF
TRBV7-9,NA,TRBJ1-4,once,TGTGCCAGCAGCTTACTAGCGGGCCAGATTAATGAAAAACTGTTTTTT,CASSLLAGQINEKLFF
TRBV29-1,NA,TRBJ2-6,many,TGCAGCGTGGTGAAGGCCAACGTCCTGACTTTC,CSVVKANVLTF
TRBV6-2/TRBV6-3,TRBD1,TRBJ1-2,many,TGTGCCAGCAGAACACCGGGACAGAACTATGGCTACACCTTC,CASRTPGQNYGYTF